The source of this T cell receptor beta chain is a study of T cell responses to AZD1222 COVID-19 vaccine. Study conclusions and caveats: Donors, mostly white British, included more females; clonal diversity was possibly underestimated.

CDR3 length: 11 amino acids. V lost 6 bases to trimming and J lost 5 bases, with 6 bases between them. The germline CDR1 and CDR2 sequences are SGHAT and FQNNGV. Assay: immunoSEQ multiplex PCR; the TCRdb copy retains only in-frame clones and omits some. The data contain 100,000 to 150,000 clones, approximately 91% of them seen just once; the ten biggest clones take up about 1.1%. Worth noting for this clone: The target antigen is unknown.

Doses given second, at about 4 or about 12 weeks, were pooled. This chain uses TRBV11-2 with TRBJ2-3; the D is unclear. Sequencing was performed on peripheral blood, taken 28 days after the second AZD1222 dose. This receptor was obtained from an adult who received the AZD1222 COVID-19 vaccine. The CDR3 DNA reads as TGTGCCAGCAGACTAAGAGATACGCAGTATTTT. It specifies CASRLRDTQYF.